These 10 T cell receptor beta chains were sequenced from one sample in a study of identical twins. Each CDR3 protein is one row after TCRdb ran MiXCR on the 5' RACE reads. The sample holds about 430,000 distinct CDR3 sequences, approximately 17% seen once. Sample: naive T cells sorted from blood. The receptors come from a man aged 45-65 years in good health.

This clonotype showed up just a few times. The genes are TRBV15 and TRBJ2-5; D is uncertain. The CDR3 spans 14 residues. The germline V and J ends were trimmed by 0 bases and 2 bases, with 7 bases remaining between them. Germline CDR1 and CDR2: LNHNV and YYDKDF (reference sequence). As DNA, the CDR3 is TGTGCCACCAGCAGAGATAGTACTCAAGAGACCCAGTACTTC. It yields the protein CATSRDSTQETQYF.

The chain uses TRBV7-2 and TRBJ2-5; no clear D gene. The CDR3 runs 17 residues. Germline CDR1 and CDR2: SGHTA and FQGNSA. The V and J ends lost 0 bases and 1 base respectively, with 15 bases between them. The CDR3 reads CASSLAPISSPQETQYF. The CDR3 DNA sequence: TGTGCCAGCAGCTTAGCGCCTATTAGCAGTCCCCAAGAGACCCAGTACTTC.

The rearrangement joins TRBV20-1 to TRBJ2-2, with 12 bases matching TRBD2. With 6 bases clipped from V and 3 bases from J, the junction kept 11 bases outside the gene matches. Germline V CDR1 and CDR2: DFQATT, SNEGSKA (reference sequence). CDR3 size: 17 residues. This chain's CDR3 is CSAPGETSGRYTGELFF. DNA of the CDR3: TGCAGTGCCCCGGGGGAGACTAGCGGGAGATACACCGGGGAGCTGTTTTTT.

A few counts support this clonotype. The V call is TRBV7-2, the J call TRBJ2-5; no clear D. Germline CDR1 and CDR2: SGHTA and FQGNSA. Between the trimmed V and J ends, which lost 2 bases and 0 bases, there was a span of 4 bases. The CDR3 contains 13 residues. Here the CDR3 reads CASSLRNQETQYF. The CDR3 DNA is TGTGCCAGCAGCTTACGGAACCAAGAGACCCAGTACTTC.

The sample holds many counts of this clonotype. The chain joins TRBV5-1 to TRBJ2-7; TRBD1 agrees at 9 bases. Germline V lookup: CDR1 SGHRS, CDR2 YFSETQ. This CDR3 contains 14 residues. The junction had 5 bases not matched to a gene; V was cut back by 4 bases and J by 3 bases. This chain's CDR3 is CASSGGQGHYEQYF. The CDR3 DNA reads TGCGCCAGCAGCGGGGGACAGGGACACTACGAGCAGTACTTC.

This clonotype has a handful of counts. The rearrangement uses TRBV27 and TRBJ2-7; D is perhaps TRBD2 (7 bases). V lost 4 bases and J 0 bases, leaving 16 bases between the germline ends. The V gene's germline CDR1 is MNHEY and CDR2 SMNVEV (reference sequence). The CDR3 consists of 16 residues. This chain's CDR3 is CASSWGGGASSYEQYF. The CDR3 DNA reads TGTGCCAGCAGTTGGGGTGGGGGGGCGAGCTCCTACGAGCAGTACTTC.

This clonotype was recorded many times. The chain employs TRBV3-1 and TRBJ1-1; D uncertain. V was cut by 2 bases and J by 0 bases, with 13 bases left in between. CDR3 length equals 16 residues. Germline V gene sequence: CDR1 LGHDT, CDR2 YNNKEL (reference sequence). CDR3 nucleotides: TGTGCCAGCAGCCAATACGCTACCCCGGTGAACACTGAAGCTTTCTTT. Its protein product is CASSQYATPVNTEAFF.

This chain joins TRBV20-1 and TRBJ2-5, with TRBD1 matching over 9 bases. The CDR3 sequence is 13 residues long. V shed 8 bases, J shed 5 bases, and the junction held 9 bases outside the gene matches. CDR1 DFQATT and CDR2 SNEGSKA come from the germline V gene (reference sequence). CDR3 protein: CSLNRGLGETQYF. The DNA for the CDR3 is TGCAGTCTAAACAGGGGGCTGGGGGAGACCCAGTACTTC.

The chain links TRBV30 to TRBJ2-7; 7 bases align to TRBD1. Germline CDR1 reads GTSNPN; CDR2 reads SVGIG (reference sequence). The CDR3 has 13 amino acids. V was pared by 2 bases and J by 6 bases, with 7 bases of the junction left unmatched. CDR3 sequence: CAWSLTTGLEQYF. CDR3 bases: TGTGCCTGGAGTCTTACGACAGGGCTCGAGCAGTACTTC.

The J gene is TRBJ2-7, the V gene TRBV27, with a weak D call TRBD2 (6 bases). Deletions cut 2 bases from V and 7 bases from J, with 12 bases between. CDR1 and CDR2 from the germline V gene are MNHEY and SMNVEV (reference sequence). The CDR3 length is 13 residues. The DNA for the CDR3 is TGTGCCAGCAGTTTACACTCGGCGGGGGAGCAGTACTTC. Translating it yields CASSLHSAGEQYF.